This T cell receptor beta chain comes out of a study of Ad26.COV2.S vaccination and SARS-CoV-2 variants. Regarding the study as a whole: Possibly, TCR breadth and depth analyses underestimated total T cell responses.

The CDR3 extends over 15 amino acids. The V and J ends lost 2 bases and 1 base respectively, with 11 bases between them. CDR1 and CDR2 from the germline V gene are MNHEY and SMNVEV (reference sequence). Assay used: immunoSEQ multiplex PCR; TCRdb lists only in-frame clones, some missing. The repertoire has fewer than 500,000 clones, 90% of them found once; the top ten carry approximately 4.5%. Treatment specified: about 20 received Ad26.COV2.S at low or high dose, single or two shots; 5 received placebo; per-sample allocation not given. The investigators took samples on day 63 after the first vaccine or placebo injection. Note on this clone: As yet, its antigen is unknown.

The sequencing used peripheral blood, collected in a trial of Ad26.COV2.S vaccine versus placebo. The receptor comes from a person aged 18-60 years who received the Ad26.COV2.S COVID-19 vaccine or a placebo. J is TRBJ1-1 and V is TRBV27; no firm D call. In DNA form, the CDR3 reads TGTGCCAGCAGTTTAATTTGGACGGGGAACACTGAAGCTTTCTTT. Protein product: CASSLIWTGNTEAFF.